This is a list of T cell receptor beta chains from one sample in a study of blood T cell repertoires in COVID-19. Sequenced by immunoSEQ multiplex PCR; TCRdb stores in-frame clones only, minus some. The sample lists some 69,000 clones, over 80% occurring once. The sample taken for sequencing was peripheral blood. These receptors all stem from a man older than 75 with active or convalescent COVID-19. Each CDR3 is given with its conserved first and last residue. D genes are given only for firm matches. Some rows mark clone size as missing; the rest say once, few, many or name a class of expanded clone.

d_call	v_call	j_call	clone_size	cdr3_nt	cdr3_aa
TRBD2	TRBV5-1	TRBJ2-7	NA	TGCGCCAGCAGCTTTCGGCAGGGAGGGCCCGAGCAGTACTTC	CASSFRQGGPEQYF
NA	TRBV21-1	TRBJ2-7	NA	TGTGCCAGCCCCTCATGGGCGAGTTATTATACCTACGAGCAGTACTTC	CASPSWASYYTYEQYF
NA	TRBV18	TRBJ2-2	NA	TGTGCCAGCTCACCACCGAGTTCCGGGGAGCTGTTTTTT	CASSPPSSGELFF
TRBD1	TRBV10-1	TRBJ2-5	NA	TGCGCCAGCAGTCGGGACAGCCAAGAGACCCAGTACTTC	CASSRDSQETQYF
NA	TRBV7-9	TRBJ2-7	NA	TGTGCCAGCAGCCAGGCGTCGGGGGGCAACTACGAGCAGTACTTC	CASSQASGGNYEQYF
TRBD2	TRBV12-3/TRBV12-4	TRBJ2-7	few	TGTGCCAGCAGCCTCTCGGGGGGAAACGAGCAGTACTTC	CASSLSGGNEQYF
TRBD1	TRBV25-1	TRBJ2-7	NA	TGTGCCAGCAACCGGGGACAGGGGGCTTACGAGCAGTACTTC	CASNRGQGAYEQYF
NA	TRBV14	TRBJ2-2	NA	TGTGCCAGCAGAGGGACAGCGGGGGCCCGGCCGAACACCGGGGAGCTGTTTTTT	CASRGTAGARPNTGELFF
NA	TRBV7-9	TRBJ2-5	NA	TGTGCCAGCAGCCCCGGACAGGGAGGGTCAGAGACCCAGTACTTC	CASSPGQGGSETQYF
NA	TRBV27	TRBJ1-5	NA	TGTGCCAGCAGTTTATCGTGGCGGGACTATAGCAATCAGCCCCAGCATTTT	CASSLSWRDYSNQPQHF
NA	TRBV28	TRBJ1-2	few	TGTGCCAGCAGTTTATGGCGGCACTATGGCTACACCTTC	CASSLWRHYGYTF
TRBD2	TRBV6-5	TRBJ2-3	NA	TGTGCCACCCGAGCGGGGGGGACAGATACGCAGTATTTT	CATRAGGTDTQYF
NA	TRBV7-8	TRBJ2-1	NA	TGTGCCAGCACCCGAGCGCGGGGTGCCTACAATGAGCAGTTCTTC	CASTRARGAYNEQFF
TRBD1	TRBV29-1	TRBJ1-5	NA	TGCAGCGTTGGATACACAGGGGCTAGCAATCAGCCCCAGCATTTT	CSVGYTGASNQPQHF
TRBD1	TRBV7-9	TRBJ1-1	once	TGTGCCAGCAGCCCGGGACAGATGAACACTGAAGCTTTCTTT	CASSPGQMNTEAFF
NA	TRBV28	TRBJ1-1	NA	TGTGCCAGCAGTTTGGAAGGGAGTCGTGAAGCTTTCTTT	CASSLEGSREAFF
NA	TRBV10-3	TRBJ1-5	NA	TGTGCCATCAGTGAGTCGCATTTGGAGGGACGGGGCAATCAGCCCCAGCATTTT	CAISESHLEGRGNQPQHF
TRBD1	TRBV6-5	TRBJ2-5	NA	TGTGCCAGCAGTTACACAAGGGACAGGGGGAAAGAGACCCAGTACTTC	CASSYTRDRGKETQYF
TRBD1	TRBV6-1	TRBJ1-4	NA	TGTGCCAGCAGTGAAAACGGACAGGCTACGTATGAAAAACTGTTTTTT	CASSENGQATYEKLFF
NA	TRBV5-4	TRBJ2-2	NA	TGTGCCAGCAGCTCCCGTCGTTCCGGGGAGCTGTTTTTT	CASSSRRSGELFF
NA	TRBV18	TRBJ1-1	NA	TGTGCCAGCTCACCCGGGGCGGGGACTGAAGCTTTCTTT	CASSPGAGTEAFF
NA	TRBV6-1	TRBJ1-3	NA	TGTGCCAGCAGTGACCGCCGACAAACCTCTGGAAACACCATATATTTT	CASSDRRQTSGNTIYF